Presented here are 24 T cell receptor beta chains from one specimen sequenced in a study of control samples from healthy donors and cancer patients. Sequencing was performed with immunoSEQ multiplex PCR; in TCRdb, only in-frame clones are kept and a portion is missing. The sample consists of 70,000 to 100,000 clones, roughly 91% of them appearing once. Sequencing was performed on blood. All receptors derive from a man in his forties or fifties in good health.

The chain employs TRBV29-1 and TRBJ1-1; D is unclear. V was cut by 3 bases and J by 6 bases, with 11 bases left in between. Germline CDR1 SQVTM, CDR2 ANQGSEA. CDR3 length: 12 residues. In DNA form, the CDR3 reads TGCAGCGTTGACGGGATTAGCGCTGAAGCTTTCTTT. Translated, it gives CSVDGISAEAFF.

This clone was seen a single time. Distinct nucleotide sequences in the sample also encode this CDR3. This sequence joins TRBV5-6 and TRBJ2-5; weak D call: TRBD2 (5 bases). Trimming cost V 0 bases and J 4 bases, with 7 bases left between them. CDR1 is SGHDT, CDR2 YYEEEE, per germline. CDR3 length: 13 residues. The CDR3 coding sequence is TGTGCCAGCAGCTTGGGGGCGGGAGAGACCCAGTACTTC. This gives the protein CASSLGAGETQYF.

The rearrangement links TRBV30 to TRBJ2-1; tentative D call: TRBD1 (6 bases). CDR3 size: 17 residues. Germline assignment: CDR1 GTSNPN and CDR2 SVGIG (reference sequence). CDR3 bases: TGTGGCTCTGGGGGCTCCGGACCGATACCCTCCTACAATGAGCAGTTCTTC. Protein sequence: CGSGGSGPIPSYNEQFF.

V and J are TRBV12-3 or TRBV12-4 and TRBJ1-6; no firm D call. Deletions cut 3 bases from V and 9 bases from J, with 9 bases between. The CDR3 runs to 13 residues. The CDR3 protein is CASSFGIISPLHF. CDR3 nucleotides: TGTGCCAGCAGTTTCGGGATTATTTCACCCCTCCACTTT.

V usage is TRBV2 and J usage is TRBJ2-1; 9 bases map to TRBD2. CDR3 length equals 15 residues. Trimming took 8 bases from V and 4 from J; bases not matched to a gene: 9. CDR1 SNHLY and CDR2 FYNNEI come from the germline V gene. Here the CDR3 reads CASGRETSGYNEQFF. For the CDR3, the DNA is TGTGCCAGCGGTCGTGAGACTAGCGGTTACAATGAGCAGTTCTTC.

CDR3 sequence: CASGLSGQPQHF. The CDR3 DNA is TGTGCTAGTGGTTTGTCTGGGCAGCCCCAGCATTTT. This chain joins TRBV12-5 and TRBJ1-5; D is undetermined. Trimming left V 2 bases short and J 7 bases short, with 6 bases between. CDR3 length equals 12 residues. Germline CDR1 is LGHNT and CDR2 is FRNRAP.

This chain connects TRBV5-6 to TRBJ2-7; D is unresolved. Trimming pared 2 bases from V and 0 bases from J, leaving 12 bases between. Germline V gene sequence: CDR1 SGHDT, CDR2 YYEEEE. This CDR3 contains 15 residues. Written as DNA, the CDR3 is TGTGCCAGCAGCTTCTACGGGCGGAGCTCCTACGAGCAGTACTTC. Encoded protein: CASSFYGRSSYEQYF.

This chain joins TRBV19 and TRBJ1-5; tentatively, D is TRBD1 (6 bases). Trimming took 7 bases from V and 4 from J, leaving 11 bases between them. This CDR3 comprises 13 residues. Germline-derived CDR1 and CDR2 are LNHDA and SQIVND (reference sequence). CDR3 nucleotides: TGTGCCAGTACGCGGACAGAAAATCAGCCCCAGCATTTT. Translated, it gives CASTRTENQPQHF.

The chain combines TRBV19 with TRBJ2-7, with D uncertain. This CDR3 is 14 amino acids long. Germline-derived CDR1 and CDR2 are LNHDA and SQIVND (reference sequence). V was trimmed by 6 bases and J by 3 bases, leaving 15 bases between them. The CDR3 coding sequence is TGTGCCAGTAGGAGCTGGGGAAGGGACTACGAGCAGTACTTC. This sequence encodes CASRSWGRDYEQYF.

V is TRBV27 and J is TRBJ1-1, with D unresolved. This CDR3 comprises 13 residues. Germline V gene sequence: CDR1 MNHEY, CDR2 SMNVEV (reference sequence). V lost 6 bases and J lost 1, with 9 bases in between. The DNA for the CDR3 is TGTGCCAGCAGACTCACGGGGAACACTGAAGCTTTCTTT. Its protein is CASRLTGNTEAFF.

The V and J genes are TRBV7-9 and TRBJ2-7, with 8 bases identical to TRBD1. V gave up 11 bases and J gave up 2 bases; unmatched junction bases: 5. CDR1 and CDR2 from the germline V gene are SEHNR and FQNEAQ (reference sequence). The CDR3 consists of 12 residues. CDR3 DNA: TGTGCCGGATCGACAGGGGCCTACGAGCAGTACTTC. Translation gives CAGSTGAYEQYF. The variable domain in full, completed from reference TRBV7-9 and TRBJ2-7, reads DTGVSQNPRHKITKRGQNVTFRCDPISEHNRLYWYRQTLGQGPEFLTYFQNEAQLEKSRLLSDRFSAERPKGSFSTLEIQRTEQGDSAMYLCAGSTGAYEQYFGPGTRLTVT.

The rearrangement links TRBV19 to TRBJ1-2; D is ambiguous. The CDR3 consists of 11 residues. Between the trimmed V and J ends, which lost 8 bases and 7 bases, there was a span of 11 bases. Germline V lookup: CDR1 LNHDA, CDR2 SQIVND (reference sequence). CDR3 nucleotides: TGTGCCAGTCATACACTACTTGGCTACACCTTC. Protein product: CASHTLLGYTF.

The V and J genes are TRBV4-3 and TRBJ2-7, with 9 bases identical to TRBD2. Germline V gene data show CDR1 as LGHNA and CDR2 as YSLEER. This CDR3 comprises 13 residues. The J segment lost 5 bases and the V segment lost 4 bases, leaving 3 bases of the junction unmatched. The CDR3 DNA follows: TGCGCCAGCAGCCCTCGGACTAGCGACGAGCAGTACTTC. It is translated as CASSPRTSDEQYF.

The rearrangement uses TRBV11-2 and TRBJ1-2; 7 nucleotides line up with TRBD1. The CDR3 has 13 amino acids. Germline CDR1 SGHAT, CDR2 FQNNGV. J was trimmed by 6 bases and V by 2 bases; bases with no gene match: 3. The chain's CDR3 is CASSLPQGNGYTF. The CDR3 DNA is TGTGCCAGCAGCTTACCACAGGGGAATGGCTACACCTTC.

This chain joins TRBV6-5 and TRBJ1-2; a possible D gene is TRBD1 (6 bases). Trimming stripped 5 bases from V and 7 bases from J, with 17 bases between. From germline, CDR1 is MNHEY and CDR2 SVGAGI. This CDR3 has 14 residues. CDR3 protein: CASSNPGQLLGYTF. The CDR3 bases are TGTGCCAGCAGTAACCCAGGACAGCTCCTTGGCTACACCTTC.

This chain uses TRBV6-2 or TRBV6-3 with TRBJ2-7, with D unresolved. This CDR3 has 14 residues. V lost 0 bases to trimming and J lost 3 bases, with 9 bases between them. From germline, CDR1 is MNHEY and CDR2 SVGEGT. The CDR3: CASSYSWGHYEQYF. CDR3 nucleotide sequence: TGTGCCAGCAGTTACTCCTGGGGTCACTACGAGCAGTACTTC.

The chain is built from TRBV5-4 and TRBJ1-5, with D possibly TRBD1 on 6 matching bases. Trimming removed 2 bases from V and 3 bases from J, with 12 bases in between. The CDR3 spans 15 residues. Per germline, CDR1 SGHNT and CDR2 YYREEE (reference sequence). The CDR3 DNA reads TGTGCCAGCAGCTTTCCCGGGGGGCACAATCAGCCCCAGCATTTT. It translates to CASSFPGGHNQPQHF.

This clone was seen a single time. The J gene is TRBJ1-5, the V gene TRBV24-1; D remains unclear. The CDR3 covers 16 residues. V lost 3 bases and J lost 9, with 20 bases in between. Germline V lookup: CDR1 KGHDR, CDR2 SFDVKD. The CDR3, as DNA: TGTGCCACCAGTGATCCCAGCCTTGGACGGTCTGCGCCCCAGCATTTT. It yields the protein CATSDPSLGRSAPQHF.

This chain links TRBV13 with TRBJ2-3; 10 bases align to TRBD1. Germline V gene sequence: CDR1 PRHDT, CDR2 FYEKMQ (reference sequence). The CDR3 spans 15 residues. V trimming: 4 bases; J trimming: 1 base; junction bases outside the gene matches: 2. The chain's CDR3 is CASSSGTGGTDTQYF. The CDR3 region has the DNA TGTGCCAGCAGCTCCGGGACAGGGGGCACAGATACGCAGTATTTT.

CDR3 nucleotides: TGTGCCAGCAGTGATAGCACAGGATGGCAGCCCCAGCATTTT. Amino acid sequence: CASSDSTGWQPQHF. This chain connects TRBV2 to TRBJ1-5; possible D gene TRBD1, 5 bases. Germline assignment: CDR1 SNHLY and CDR2 FYNNEI. V dropped 3 bases and J dropped 7 bases, with 13 bases sitting between them. CDR3 size: 14 residues.

This chain uses TRBV24-1 with TRBJ2-2; no clear D. Germline assignment: CDR1 KGHDR and CDR2 SFDVKD. V shed 7 bases and J shed 6 bases, with 14 bases lying between them. This CDR3 contains 14 residues. The CDR3 sequence: CATRGQVGAGELFF. DNA of the CDR3: TGTGCCACCAGGGGCCAGGTTGGGGCCGGGGAGCTGTTTTTT.

This chain links TRBV7-2 with TRBJ1-1; D is ambiguous. Germline lookup yields CDR1 SGHTA and CDR2 FQGNSA. The V gene lost 5 bases and the J gene lost 10 bases, with 14 bases spanning the gap. The length of the CDR3 is 12 residues. The CDR3 DNA reads as TGTGCCAGCAGCCCGCCAGTTCCTGGAGCTTTCTTT. Translated: CASSPPVPGAFF.

The rearrangement uses TRBV5-1 and TRBJ2-5, with unresolved D. The CDR3 contains 13 residues. The germline V gene encodes CDR1 SGHRS and CDR2 YFSETQ. V was cut by 4 bases and J by 5 bases, with 12 bases left in between. CDR3 in amino acids: CASSPVSRETQYF. For the CDR3, the DNA is TGCGCCAGCAGCCCTGTAAGCAGGGAGACCCAGTACTTC. Full variable domain (remainder filled in from reference TRBV5-1 and TRBJ2-5): KAGVTQTPRYLIKTRGQQVTLSCSPISGHRSVSWYQQTPGQGLQFLFEYFSETQRNKGNFPGRFSGRQFSNSRSEMNVSTLELGDSALYLCASSPVSRETQYFGPGTRLLVL.

The rearrangement uses TRBV2 and TRBJ1-5; D unresolved. Germline V CDR1 and CDR2: SNHLY, FYNNEI. The CDR3 has 16 residues. V lost 7 bases and J 0 bases, leaving 16 bases between the germline ends. The CDR3 nucleotides read TGTGCCAGCACGAGGACCGCTTTTCATAGCAATCAGCCCCAGCATTTT. Translation: CASTRTAFHSNQPQHF. Full variable domain (missing parts from reference TRBV2 and TRBJ1-5): EPEVTQTPSHQVTQMGQEVILRCVPISNHLYFYWYRQILGQKVEFLVSFYNNEISEKSEIFDDQFSVERPDGSNFTLKIRSTKLEDSAMYFCASTRTAFHSNQPQHFGDGTRLSIL.